A single sample gave rise to the 20 T cell receptor beta chains below, sequenced in a study of shared T cell receptors in the human thymus. Clones were sequenced by immunoSEQ multiplex PCR, and TCRdb holds only the in-frame ones, with some missing. In the table there are approximately 730,000 clones, 70% to 90% of which are singletons. These data were likewise used in another study, on human thymus T cells.

The sample comprised thymocytes. Receptors were obtained from a girl under two years old with a congenital heart defect.

V and J are TRBV6-1 and TRBJ1-5; D is unclear. This CDR3 is 20 amino acids long. With 4 bases removed from V and 1 base from J, the gap between germline ends came to 26 bases. CDR1 and CDR2 (germline): MNHNS, SASEGT. CDR3 DNA sequence: TGTGCCAGCAGTGGCTGGGAGATCCTCGATTATATTTTGAGCAATCAGCCCCAGCATTTT. It translates to CASSGWEILDYILSNQPQHF.

The rearrangement joins TRBV10-3 to TRBJ2-7, with D possibly TRBD2 on 6 matching bases. The CDR3 has 12 amino acids. The V gene lost 10 bases and the J gene lost 5 bases, with 15 bases spanning the gap. The V gene's germline CDR1 is ENHRY and CDR2 SYGVKD. The CDR3 nucleotides read TGTGCCACGACCGGGACTGAGAACGAGCAGTACTTC. This translates into CATTGTENEQYF.

The genes are TRBV28 and TRBJ1-5, with unresolved D. This CDR3 has 11 residues. The V end lost 2 bases, the J end lost 9 bases, and 5 bases lay between the germline ends. Germline V gives CDR1 MDHEN, CDR2 SYDVKM. The CDR3 coding sequence is TGTGCCAGCAGTTTACTCCCGCCCCAGCATTTT. The encoded protein is CASSLLPPQHF.

This chain uses TRBV29-1 with TRBJ1-1; the D gene is possibly TRBD1 (5 bases). The V and J ends lost 7 bases and 6 bases respectively, with 12 bases between them. Germline V lookup: CDR1 SQVTM, CDR2 ANQGSEA. The CDR3 has 11 amino acids. CDR3 amino acids: CSGGGTPEAFF. For the CDR3, the DNA is TGCAGCGGGGGGGGAACGCCTGAAGCTTTCTTT.

This sequence joins TRBV18 and TRBJ1-4, with D unresolved. This CDR3 has 18 amino acids. Germline V gene sequence: CDR1 KGHSH, CDR2 LQKENI. The V end lost 4 bases, the J end lost 0 bases, and 18 bases lay between the germline ends. The CDR3 DNA follows: TGTGCCAGCTCACGCTCTCTGAAGCCCGCTTCAACTAATGAAAAACTGTTTTTT. This translates into CASSRSLKPASTNEKLFF.

The rearrangement joins TRBV6-5 to TRBJ2-4; 7 bases fit TRBD1. CDR1 MNHEY and CDR2 SVGAGI come from the germline V gene. The CDR3 loop spans 15 amino acids. V dropped 6 bases and J dropped 4; count of bases not matched to a gene: 9. CDR3 coding DNA: TGTGCCAGCAGCACGACAGGGCCCCAAAAAAACATTCAGTACTTC. It codes for CASSTTGPQKNIQYF.

The chain is built from TRBV2 and TRBJ2-5; D might be TRBD1 (5 bases). The CDR3 has 15 residues. Trimming removed 7 bases from V and 1 base from J, with 16 bases in between. The V gene's germline CDR1 is SNHLY and CDR2 FYNNEI. The DNA for the CDR3 is TGTGCCAGCAACGCGGCCGCAGGGCTCCAAGAGACCCAGTACTTC. It encodes CASNAAAGLQETQYF.

CDR3 in DNA: TGTGCCAGCAGCTCGGGCCGGCAGGGATCAGATACGCAGTATTTT. Encoded protein: CASSSGRQGSDTQYF. V and J are TRBV5-6 and TRBJ2-3; the D gene is possibly TRBD1 (5 bases). The CDR3 has 15 amino acids. Trimming removed 3 bases at V and 4 bases at J, with 15 bases between. The V gene's germline CDR1 is SGHDT and CDR2 YYEEEE. The variable domain in full, completed from reference TRBV5-6 and TRBJ2-3, reads DAGVTQSPTHLIKTRGQQVTLRCSPKSGHDTVSWYQQALGQGPQFIFQYYEEEERQRGNFPDRFSGHQFPNYSSELNVNALLLGDSALYLCASSSGRQGSDTQYFGPGTRLTVL.

J is TRBJ1-2 and V is TRBV19; the match to TRBD1 covers 9 bases. The CDR3 contains 19 residues. The ends lost 4 bases at V and 2 bases at J; junction bases unmatched: 17. Germline CDR1 is LNHDA and CDR2 is SQIVND (reference sequence). The CDR3 loop is CASSTRTRRTGEENYGYTF. CDR3 nucleotides: TGTGCCAGTAGTACCCGAACGCGGAGGACAGGGGAGGAAAACTATGGCTACACCTTC.

The rearrangement joins TRBV4-3 to TRBJ1-2; D gene ambiguous. V lost 0 bases and J 4 bases, leaving 9 bases between the germline ends. Germline lookup yields CDR1 LGHNA and CDR2 YSLEER. The CDR3 runs to 14 residues. The CDR3 coding sequence is TGCGCCAGCAGCCAAGAAGGAACAGCCTATGGCTACACCTTC. Amino acid sequence: CASSQEGTAYGYTF.

The V call is TRBV9, the J call TRBJ1-2; D uncertain. CDR3 size: 11 residues. With 5 bases removed from V and 5 bases from J, the gap between germline ends came to 7 bases. Germline V gene lookup returns CDR1 SGDLS and CDR2 YYNGEE. CDR3 coding DNA: TGTGCCAGCAGGGGGAGGTATGGCTACACCTTC. Its protein is CASRGRYGYTF.

The rearrangement uses TRBV5-8 and TRBJ2-1; 7 bases match TRBD1. The CDR3 covers 20 residues. Germline V gene sequence: CDR1 SGHTS, CDR2 YDEGEE. Trimming at V came to 4 bases and at J to 3 bases, leaving 22 bases not matched to a gene. CDR3 nucleotide sequence: TGTGCCAGCAGCCATGATAAACGACAGGGAGTTATCGAGTTCTACAATGAGCAGTTCTTC. Its protein is CASSHDKRQGVIEFYNEQFF.

The chain couples TRBV23-1 to TRBJ1-1; D ambiguous. TRBV23-1 is marked as an open reading frame, function uncertain. This CDR3 comprises 18 residues. Trimming stripped 0 bases from V and 4 bases from J, with 21 bases between. CDR3 loop: CASSQSEEVGSLVTEAFF. CDR3 DNA: TGCGCCAGCAGTCAATCCGAGGAGGTAGGATCTTTGGTCACTGAAGCTTTCTTT.

This chain joins TRBV18 and TRBJ1-5; 8 positions match TRBD1. The germline V gene encodes CDR1 KGHSH and CDR2 LQKENI. The length of the CDR3 is 15 residues. The V gene end was trimmed by 5 bases and the J gene end by 4 bases; junction bases not matched to a gene: 7. CDR3 loop: CASSLATGVNQPQHF. The CDR3 nucleotides are TGTGCCAGCTCATTAGCGACAGGGGTAAATCAGCCCCAGCATTTT.

This clone was counted a few times. The chain employs TRBV2 and TRBJ1-1; tentatively, D is TRBD1 (6 bases). This CDR3 comprises 15 residues. Trimming removed 5 bases from V and 5 bases from J, with 18 bases in between. CDR1 SNHLY and CDR2 FYNNEI come from the germline V gene. The CDR3 DNA reads TGTGCCAGCAGTCGGACAGCCCATCGGGGAACTGAAGCTTTCTTT. It translates to CASSRTAHRGTEAFF. The whole variable domain, remainder taken from reference TRBV2 and TRBJ1-1, is EPEVTQTPSHQVTQMGQEVILRCVPISNHLYFYWYRQILGQKVEFLVSFYNNEISEKSEIFDDQFSVERPDGSNFTLKIRSTKLEDSAMYFCASSRTAHRGTEAFFGQGTRLTVV.

This clone showed up just once. V usage is TRBV5-1 and J usage is TRBJ2-7; TRBD1 aligns across 7 bases. The length of the CDR3 is 23 residues. Per the germline V gene, CDR1 is SGHRS and CDR2 is YFSETQ. The trim removed 1 base at V and 4 bases at J, leaving 32 bases unmatched. The DNA of the CDR3 is TGCGCCAGCAGCTTGTCCGGGACAGTGTCCACACGGCCAAGACCAAAGGGGGAATACGAGCAGTACTTC. It translates to CASSLSGTVSTRPRPKGEYEQYF.

This clone showed up just once. This chain uses TRBV27 with TRBJ2-7, with 8 bases aligning to TRBD1. V lost 3 bases and J lost 11; bases outside the gene matches: 9. The CDR3 totals 13 residues. Germline values: CDR1 MNHEY, CDR2 SMNVEV (reference sequence). The CDR3 coding sequence is TGTGCCAGCAGTTTGAGGGGCACAGGGGGAAAGTACTTC. Encoded protein: CASSLRGTGGKYF.

The chain has TRBV5-1 and TRBJ2-1; no clear D gene. Germline values: CDR1 SGHRS, CDR2 YFSETQ. This CDR3 comprises 16 residues. With 2 bases removed from V and 6 bases from J, the gap between germline ends came to 18 bases. CDR3: CASSLHFVTRLNEQFF. CDR3 sequence (DNA): TGCGCCAGCAGCTTACATTTTGTAACGAGACTCAATGAGCAGTTCTTC.

This clone is a singleton in its sample. V is TRBV2 and J is TRBJ1-2; TRBD1 matches 7 bases. Germline CDR1 and CDR2: SNHLY and FYNNEI. Losses at the gene ends were 6 bases for V and 4 bases for J; bases not matched to a gene: 5. This CDR3 spans 13 amino acids. The CDR3 protein is CASSTGDFYGYTF. CDR3 sequence (DNA): TGTGCCAGCAGCACAGGGGATTTCTATGGCTACACCTTC. The entire variable domain, with the rest obtained from reference TRBV2 and TRBJ1-2, is as follows: EPEVTQTPSHQVTQMGQEVILRCVPISNHLYFYWYRQILGQKVEFLVSFYNNEISEKSEIFDDQFSVERPDGSNFTLKIRSTKLEDSAMYFCASSTGDFYGYTFGSGTRLTVV.

The CDR3, as DNA: TGTGCCAGCAGCGTCCCGGGACAGGGGCCGAACACTGAAGCTTTCTTT. Encoded protein: CASSVPGQGPNTEAFF. The chain links TRBV7-4 to TRBJ1-1, with TRBD1 matching 10 bases. Germline lookup yields CDR1 SGHVT and CDR2 SQSDAQ. V shed 5 bases, J shed 1 base, and the junction held 7 bases outside the gene matches. This CDR3 spans 16 amino acids.